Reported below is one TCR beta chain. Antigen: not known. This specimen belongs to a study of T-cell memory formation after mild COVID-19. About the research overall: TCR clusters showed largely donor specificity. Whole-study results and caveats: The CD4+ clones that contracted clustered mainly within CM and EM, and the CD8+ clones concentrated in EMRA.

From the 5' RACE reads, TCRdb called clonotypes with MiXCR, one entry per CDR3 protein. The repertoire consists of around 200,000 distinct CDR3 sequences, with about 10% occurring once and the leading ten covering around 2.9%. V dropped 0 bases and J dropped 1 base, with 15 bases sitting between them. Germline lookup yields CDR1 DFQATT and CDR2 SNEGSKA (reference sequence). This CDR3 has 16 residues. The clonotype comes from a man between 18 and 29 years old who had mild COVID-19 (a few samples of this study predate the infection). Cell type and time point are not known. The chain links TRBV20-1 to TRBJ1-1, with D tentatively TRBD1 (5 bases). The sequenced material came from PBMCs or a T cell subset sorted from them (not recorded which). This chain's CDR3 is CSARDAAGLRNTEAFF. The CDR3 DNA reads TGCAGTGCTAGAGATGCCGCGGGACTGAGGAACACTGAAGCTTTCTTT.